This entry is about one TCR beta chain. As yet, its antigen is unknown. Semi-nested PCR with Nested Universal Primer A followed constant-region reverse priming of full-length variable regions. In TCRdb, the 5' RACE reads were re-called with MiXCR into one record per CDR3 protein. The sample includes over 55,000 distinct CDR3 sequences, roughly 28% seen only once; the top ten take about 3%. This CDR3 spans 14 amino acids. Germline values: CDR1 SGHAT, CDR2 FQNNGV. V dropped 4 bases and J dropped 0 bases, with 9 bases sitting between them. Study findings and constraints: The larger-cohort validation was restricted to a single TCR beta V-J rearrangement rather than whole repertoires. The TCR gene usage of tumor memory CD4+ T cells clustered together with blood and lymph node memory CD4+ cells and with lymph node naive CD4+ cells.

Sequencing input: tumor-infiltrating memory CD4+ T cells sorted from the breast tumor. Noted subset: memory CD4+ T cells, CD4+CD45RO+CD25-. The receptor comes from a female donor with breast cancer. V and J are TRBV11-2 and TRBJ1-2; maybe TRBD1 (5 bases). The CDR3 region has the DNA TGTGCCAGCAGCTCCCAGGACACTAACTATGGCTACACCTTC. It specifies CASSSQDTNYGYTF. Full variable domain (missing parts from reference TRBV11-2 and TRBJ1-2): EAGVAQSPRYKIIEKRQSVAFWCNPISGHATLYWYQQILGQGPKLLIQFQNNGVVDDSQLPKDRFSAERLKGVDSTLKIQPAKLEDSAVYLCASSSQDTNYGYTFGSGTRLTVV.